This T cell receptor beta chain was obtained from a study of shared clonotypes between healthy human individuals. Study summary: Each donor contributed plates that comprised three CD4 naive, three CD4 memory, two CD8 naive and one CD8 memory.

This CDR3 comprises 14 residues. J was trimmed by 5 bases and V by 3 bases; bases with no gene match: 9. Germline V gene sequence: CDR1 SQVTM, CDR2 ANQGSEA. Overall study results and limits: Naive subsets generally had larger estimated richness than memory subsets. Large depth notwithstanding, sorted-subset sequencing proved incomplete by rarefaction.

Concerning this clone itself: The antigen remains undetermined.

A split of CD4+ cells into CD45RA+ naive and CD45RA-negative memory subsets was performed. Repertoires were generated with immunoSEQ multiplex PCR, while TCRdb's copy carries only in-frame clones and drops some. This table holds more than 400,000 clones, 95% to 97% found once. Sequenced input: naive CD4+ T cells sorted from blood. The subset here: CD45RA+ positively selected. The receptor's source is a woman aged 25 to 39 in good health. V and J are TRBV29-1 and TRBJ2-7; 8 nucleotides agree with TRBD2. The CDR3 spells CSVDLGGRTNEQYF. CDR3 bases: TGCAGCGTTGATTTGGGCGGGAGGACAAACGAGCAGTACTTC.